The next 18 T cell receptor beta chains were all read from a single sample in a study of T cell repertoires in cytomegalovirus infection. TCRdb passed the reads through MiXCR, listing each CDR3 protein once. The sample has about 570,000 distinct CDR3 sequences, 35% to 50% seen once. These receptors' targets are unknown. Sequenced material: cultured PBMCs, taken from culture after CMV antigen stimulation. The origin of the receptors is a human donor in good health (CMV status not recorded). Some clones in this sample may be carry-over from other donors' samples.

The V call is TRBV5-4, the J call TRBJ2-3; 12 bases fit TRBD2. Germline values: CDR1 SGHNT, CDR2 YYREEE (reference sequence). CDR3 length equals 16 residues. V dropped 5 bases and J dropped 0; count of bases not matched to a gene: 4. CDR3 region: CASRRTSGVSTDTQYF. DNA of the CDR3: TGTGCCAGCAGACGGACTAGCGGGGTTAGCACAGATACGCAGTATTTT.

The chain recombines TRBV27 with TRBJ1-5; D gene unclear. Germline V gene lookup returns CDR1 MNHEY and CDR2 SMNVEV (reference sequence). CDR3 length equals 13 residues. The germline V and J ends were trimmed by 0 bases and 5 bases, with 5 bases remaining between them. CDR3 bases: TGTGCCAGCAGTTTATCGGTCTATCAGCCCCAGCATTTT. The encoded protein is CASSLSVYQPQHF.

The chain links TRBV11-1 to TRBJ2-7; D might be TRBD1 (5 bases). V gave up 3 bases and J gave up 5 bases, with 11 bases separating them. Germline CDR1 and CDR2: SGHAT and FQDESV (reference sequence). The CDR3 has 13 residues. Here the CDR3 reads CASSLTVSHEQYF. DNA for the CDR3: TGTGCCAGCAGCTTGACAGTTTCCCACGAGCAGTACTTC.

This clonotype came up a few times. This chain connects TRBV7-2 to TRBJ1-2; no clear D gene. This CDR3 has 13 amino acids. Trimming left V 5 bases short and J 0 bases short, with 7 bases between. Germline V CDR1 and CDR2: SGHTA, FQGNSA. CDR3: CASSLTPNYGYTF. The CDR3 nucleotides read TGTGCCAGCAGCCTCACACCTAACTATGGCTACACCTTC.

This clonotype was seen only a few times. The chain links TRBV7-6 to TRBJ2-7; D gene ambiguous. The CDR3 contains 13 residues. Trimming shortened V by 6 bases and J by 6 bases, and 15 bases separated the two germline ends. Germline CDR1 and CDR2: SGHVS and FNYEAQ. CDR3 loop: CASSPTHLLEQYF. As DNA, the CDR3 is TGTGCCAGCAGTCCAACCCACCTGCTCGAGCAGTACTTC.

This rearrangement joins TRBV6-2 or TRBV6-3 to TRBJ2-2; D possibly corresponds to TRBD1 (7 bases). V was clipped by 5 bases and J by 7 bases, with 20 bases between them. CDR1 MNHEY and CDR2 SVGEGT come from the germline V gene. This CDR3 comprises 16 residues. CDR3 amino acids: CASSTPWRGPVGELFF. The CDR3 bases are TGTGCCAGCAGTACCCCATGGAGGGGGCCGGTCGGGGAGCTGTTTTTT.

This clonotype turned up a few times. The chain's CDR3 is CASSYTGLSPYGYTF. CDR3 DNA sequence: TGCGCCAGCAGCTATACCGGGTTATCACCATATGGCTACACCTTC. This chain uses TRBV5-1 with TRBJ1-2; D unresolved. The CDR3 spans 15 residues. Germline V gene data show CDR1 as SGHRS and CDR2 as YFSETQ. V shed 3 bases and J shed 5 bases, with 17 bases lying between them.

This clonotype came up a few times. V and J are TRBV12-3 or TRBV12-4 and TRBJ2-7; a weak D match, TRBD2 (7 bases). The CDR3 runs 15 residues. The V end lost 3 bases, the J end lost 4 bases, and 16 bases lay between the germline ends. CDR3 loop: CASSLSRGPGYEQYF. CDR3 coding DNA: TGTGCCAGCAGTTTGTCGCGGGGGCCGGGTTACGAGCAGTACTTC.

This clonotype came up many times. This chain links TRBV7-2 with TRBJ2-5; D unclear. Per the germline V gene, CDR1 is SGHTA and CDR2 is FQGNSA. The CDR3 has 15 amino acids. V lost 1 base, J lost 0 bases, and 9 bases lay in between. CDR3 coding DNA: TGTGCCAGCAGCTTAGATTCCGGGTACCAAGAGACCCAGTACTTC. This translates into CASSLDSGYQETQYF.

This clonotype was counted many times. The chain is built from TRBV7-2 and TRBJ2-7, with TRBD1 as a possible D gene (5 bases). This CDR3 is built from 13 residues. The germline gives CDR1 SGHTA, CDR2 FQGNSA. Trimming left V 5 bases short and J 0 bases short, with 8 bases between. CDR3 sequence reads: CASSPDSSYEQYF. Here the CDR3 DNA reads TGTGCCAGCAGCCCCGACAGCTCCTACGAGCAGTACTTC.

This chain joins TRBV20-1 and TRBJ2-3, with 13 bases that match TRBD2. Germline-derived CDR1 and CDR2 are DFQATT and SNEGSKA (reference sequence). Trimming at V came to 8 bases and at J to 4 bases, leaving 9 bases not matched to a gene. The CDR3 has 15 residues. This CDR3 is CSSSTSGRISDTQYF. The DNA of the CDR3 is TGCAGTTCCTCGACTAGCGGGAGGATATCAGATACGCAGTATTTT.

The gene calls are TRBV7-2 and TRBJ2-1; 8 bases fit TRBD2. The CDR3 has 14 residues. V was pared by 5 bases and J by 5 bases, with 5 bases of the junction left unmatched. Germline lookup yields CDR1 SGHTA and CDR2 FQGNSA. The CDR3 DNA follows: TGTGCCAGCAGCCCTTGGACTAGCAACAATGAGCAGTTCTTC. Its translation is CASSPWTSNNEQFF.

This chain connects TRBV20-1 to TRBJ1-4; 7 bases align to TRBD1. The CDR3 loop spans 14 amino acids. V lost 6 bases to trimming and J lost 4 bases; unmatched junction nucleotides: 8. Germline assignment: CDR1 DFQATT and CDR2 SNEGSKA (reference sequence). CDR3 coding DNA: TGCAGTGCCCACCGGGACAGCTATAATGAAAAACTGTTTTTT. It encodes CSAHRDSYNEKLFF.

As regards this clonotype: No conserved phenylalanine or tryptophan ends this CDR3, so it is likely a read error. The rearrangement joins TRBV7-2 to TRBJ2-3; 8 bases match TRBD2. CDR3 size: 18 residues. In germline, CDR1 is SGHTA, CDR2 FQGNSA. Trimming took 3 bases from V and 2 from J; bases not matched to a gene: 13. The CDR3 DNA follows: TGTGCCAGCAGCTTGGTCCCGGCGGGAGGCTTTCTCACAGATACGCAGTATCTT. It translates to CASSLVPAGGFLTDTQYL.

The table lists this clonotype with a few counts. The rearrangement uses TRBV7-2 and TRBJ1-1; the D gene is possibly TRBD1 (5 bases). The CDR3 is 15 residues long. CDR1 and CDR2 (germline): SGHTA, FQGNSA. V lost 5 bases to trimming and J lost 4 bases, with 17 bases between them. The DNA of the CDR3 is TGTGCCAGCAGCAATCAGGGAGTTGAAGGCACTGAAGCTTTCTTT. The encoded protein is CASSNQGVEGTEAFF.

V gene TRBV7-8 combines with J gene TRBJ1-6; no firm D call. CDR1 and CDR2 (germline): SGHVS, FQNEAQ. V lost 4 bases, J lost 9 bases, and 16 bases lay in between. The CDR3 extends over 15 amino acids. As DNA, the CDR3 is TGTGCCAGCAGCTACTCCCCCCCCCAGGTTTCACCCCTCCACTTT. Its translation is CASSYSPPQVSPLHF.

This clonotype was recorded a few times. The V and J genes are TRBV7-6 and TRBJ2-5, with D uncertain. Germline V gives CDR1 SGHVS, CDR2 FNYEAQ. V was cut by 1 base and J by 4 bases, with 10 bases left in between. The CDR3 length is 14 residues. The CDR3 nucleotides read TGTGCCAGCAGCTTAGGGCGAGGTGGAGAGACCCAGTACTTC. It encodes CASSLGRGGETQYF.

This clonotype has just a few counts. The genes are TRBV6-5 and TRBJ1-1, with unresolved D. The V end lost 2 bases, the J end lost 2 bases, and 6 bases lay between the germline ends. The CDR3 extends over 13 amino acids. Germline lookup yields CDR1 MNHEY and CDR2 SVGAGI. The CDR3 protein is CASSYRRNTEAFF. The CDR3 region has the DNA TGTGCCAGCAGTTACCGGAGAAACACTGAAGCTTTCTTT.